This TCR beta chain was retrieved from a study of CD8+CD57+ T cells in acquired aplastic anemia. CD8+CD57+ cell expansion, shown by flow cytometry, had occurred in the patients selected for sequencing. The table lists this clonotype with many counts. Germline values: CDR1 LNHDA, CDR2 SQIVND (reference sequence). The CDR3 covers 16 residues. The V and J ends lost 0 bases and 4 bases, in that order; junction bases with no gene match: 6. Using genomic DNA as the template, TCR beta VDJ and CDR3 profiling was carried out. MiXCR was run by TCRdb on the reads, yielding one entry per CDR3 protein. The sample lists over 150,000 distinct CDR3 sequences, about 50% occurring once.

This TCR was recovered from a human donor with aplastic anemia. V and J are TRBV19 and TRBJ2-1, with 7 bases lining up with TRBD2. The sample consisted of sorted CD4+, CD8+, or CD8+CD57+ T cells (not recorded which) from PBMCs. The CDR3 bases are TGTGCCAGTAGTATAGATCGTGGCGGGGGTTACAATGAGCAGTTCTTC. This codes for CASSIDRGGGYNEQFF.